This T cell receptor beta chain was sequenced for a study of CD8 T cells in ankylosing spondylitis (dated by TCRdb to about 2017). For context, the study as a whole: The study profiled T cell receptor beta repertoires in healthy donors and ankylosing spondylitis patients to find disease-linked TCR variants. The full study cohort was made up of 25 ankylosing spondylitis patients and roughly 98 healthy donors. Peripheral blood samples were taken, and synovial fluid was additionally collected from ankylosing spondylitis patients.

What the research found in general, with its limitations: Blood from ankylosing spondylitis patients appeared to be characterized by a TCR beta motif made up of several highly homologous amino acid variants. Some of the motif variants had been reported before in the synovial fluid and blood of reactive arthritis patients, a finding that suggests common disease-initiation mechanisms. The disease-linked clones were reported to be significantly enriched in matched synovial fluid samples from ankylosing spondylitis patients. The disease-linked clones had a CD8+ phenotype and were found at relatively low frequencies in peripheral blood.

In its sample, this clonotype comes out as medium-sized (0.01 to 0.1%). Its target antigen remains unknown. No qualities accompany the bases; no much larger clone lies one base away. Instrument used: Illumina HiSeq 2500. Quantitative 5'-RACE with molecular barcodes was used to prepare TCR beta libraries. In the authors' own workflow: Disease-linked TCR variants were identified with a new computational method built on a probabilistic model of VDJ rearrangement. TCRdb reworked the public reads: Q25 trimming with fastp, MiXCR clone assembly, productive beta chains retained. Each entry is one CDR3 protein sequence, shown with its most common DNA and genes. The V and J calls were not made by the authors but by TCRdb's processing. The sample yields approximately 13,000 distinct CDR3 sequences; 2.8% were counted once. The ten top clones hold just under 9% of the sample. The sequence was collected from a male donor with ankylosing spondylitis or in good health (not recorded which). Sequencing was carried out using blood, either unsorted or a sorted T cell fraction (not recorded which).

The bases read TGTGCCAGCAGCGTAGGAAGCGTCAGAGGGGATACGCAGTATTTT. Translated, this is CASSVGSVRGDTQYF. The chain links TRBV9 with TRBJ2-3; TRBD2 is perhaps the D gene, given 5 matching bases. The V and J ends are trimmed by 0 bases and 6 bases, leaving 14 bases between them. Taken from the germline V gene, the CDR1 and CDR2 loops are SGDLS and YYNGEE. The CDR3 holds 15 amino acids from the cysteine to the phenylalanine. Left in the record is the CDR3 DNA by itself, 45 bases read in frame from the first base.